These 26 T cell receptor beta chains were sequenced from one sample in a study of blood T cells in healthy people across ages. Together with a sample-barcoded 5' primer, a J-beta primer mix was included in a second PCR lasting roughly 6 to 12 cycles. TCRdb reprocessed the 5' RACE reads via MiXCR and lists one record per CDR3 protein. The table lists around 1.5 million distinct CDR3 sequences, roughly 40% of them singletons, with 7.9% in the top ten. The sample was blood. The receptors here all came from a woman aged 18-29 years in good health.

The chain joins TRBV6-5 to TRBJ2-1, with a weak D call TRBD2 (6 bases). V was trimmed by 0 bases and J by 13 bases, leaving 22 bases between them. This CDR3 is built from 16 residues. The germline CDR1 and CDR2 sequences are MNHEY and SVGAGI. The CDR3 bases are TGTGCCAGCAGTTACTCGGGGAGGTCAGGGTGGGAGACCCAGTTCTTC. This translates into CASSYSGRSGWETQFF.

This chain uses TRBV4-2 with TRBJ2-7; D gene uncertain. V dropped 0 bases and J dropped 6 bases, with 18 bases sitting between them. Germline V gene sequence: CDR1 LGHNA, CDR2 YNFKEQ. The CDR3 consists of 16 residues. DNA for the CDR3: TGTGCCAGCAGCCAAGATTCCGCTAGGGCCTCGAGCGAGCAGTACTTC. Protein: CASSQDSARASSEQYF.

V and J are TRBV9 and TRBJ2-1; weak D call: TRBD2 (6 bases). The V end was cut by 1 base, the J end by 2 bases, with 10 bases between. The CDR3 contains 15 residues. CDR1 and CDR2 (germline): SGDLS, YYNGEE. CDR3 in DNA: TGTGCCAGCAGCGTATCGGGGGTCCCCTACAATGAGCAGTTCTTC. Encoded protein: CASSVSGVPYNEQFF.

Concerning this clonotype itself: At one end the junction does not follow the germline gene, possibly because of a read error. This rearrangement joins TRBV5-1 to TRBJ1-2, with 10 bases identical to TRBD1. The CDR3 contains 13 residues. Germline lookup yields CDR1 SGHRS and CDR2 YFSETQ. This chain's CDR3 is CAGSLGQGSGYTF. Here the CDR3 DNA reads TGCGCCGGCAGCTTGGGACAGGGGAGTGGCTACACCTTC.

The count of this clonotype is one. The chain is built from TRBV7-8 and TRBJ1-1, with TRBD1 as a possible D gene (6 bases). CDR3 length: 16 amino acids. Per germline, CDR1 SGHVS and CDR2 FQNEAQ. V gave up 4 bases and J gave up 8 bases, with 23 bases separating them. The CDR3 DNA follows: TGTGCCAGCAGCTGGGAAACAGGGCGCCTGAGTTTGGAAGCTTTCTTT. Translated: CASSWETGRLSLEAFF. Based on the CDR3 plus reference TRBV7-8 and TRBJ1-1, the full variable domain is GAGVSQSPRYKVAKRGQDVALRCDPISGHVSLFWYQQALGQGPEFLTYFQNEAQLDKSGLPSDRFFAERPEGSVSTLKIQRTQQEDSAVYLCASSWETGRLSLEAFFGQGTRLTVV.

This clonotype was recorded a few times. The gene calls are TRBV15 and TRBJ1-1; 7 bases are shared with TRBD1. V shed 4 bases, J shed 6 bases, and the junction held 8 bases outside the gene matches. The CDR3 has 14 amino acids. Germline V gives CDR1 LNHNV, CDR2 YYDKDF (reference sequence). As DNA, the CDR3 is TGTGCCACCAGCACCACACAGGGGCCTCCTGAAGCTTTCTTT. Its protein product is CATSTTQGPPEAFF.

This chain links TRBV20-1 with TRBJ2-7; 7 bases are a match to TRBD2. The trim removed 3 bases at V and 3 bases at J, leaving 8 bases unmatched. Germline CDR1 DFQATT, CDR2 SNEGSKA (reference sequence). The length of the CDR3 is 14 residues. The CDR3 here is CSARVLAEVYEQYF. The CDR3 DNA is TGCAGTGCTAGGGTCCTAGCGGAAGTCTACGAGCAGTACTTC.

As regards this clonotype: The junction shows a germline mismatch at one end, possibly a read error. The chain joins TRBV5-1 to TRBJ2-3, with 7 bases matching TRBD1. This CDR3 is built from 15 residues. Germline V gene data show CDR1 as SGHRS and CDR2 as YFSETQ. The CDR3 region is CASSFRDRVTDAQYF. CDR3 sequence (DNA): TGCGCCAGCAGCTTCCGGGACAGAGTCACAGATGCGCAGTATTTT. The complete variable domain, with remaining parts taken from reference TRBV5-1 and TRBJ2-3, reads KAGVTQTPRYLIKTRGQQVTLSCSPISGHRSVSWYQQTPGQGLQFLFEYFSETQRNKGNFPGRFSGRQFSNSRSEMNVSTLELGDSALYLCASSFRDRVTDAQYFGPGTRLTVL.

CDR3 nucleotide sequence: TGCAGCGCAACCCCAGGGGCAGATACGCAGTATTTT. Amino acid sequence: CSATPGADTQYF. This chain uses TRBV29-1 with TRBJ2-3; weak D call: TRBD1 (6 bases). CDR1 is SQVTM and CDR2 is ANQGSEA in the germline V gene. The CDR3 loop spans 12 amino acids. V was pared by 7 bases and J by 4 bases, with 12 bases between.

This clonotype was seen a few times. The V call is TRBV20-1, the J call TRBJ2-1, with 9 bases identical to TRBD2. The V and J ends lost 4 bases and 9 bases, in that order; junction bases with no gene match: 10. The V gene's germline CDR1 is DFQATT and CDR2 SNEGSKA (reference sequence). This CDR3 has 14 amino acids. CDR3 amino acids: CSATAGGPEGEQFF. The CDR3 nucleotides are TGCAGTGCTACCGCGGGAGGGCCGGAGGGTGAGCAGTTCTTC.

The CDR3 coding sequence is TGTGCCAGTACATGGCACAATGAGCAGTTCTTC. It translates to CASTWHNEQFF. The chain links TRBV19 to TRBJ2-1; D unclear. CDR3 size: 11 residues. Trimming cost V 7 bases and J 5 bases, with 6 bases left between them. Germline CDR1 reads LNHDA; CDR2 reads SQIVND (reference sequence).

The chain is built from TRBV20-1 and TRBJ2-3; TRBD2 matches 12 bases. After removal of 6 bases from V and 6 bases from J, the junction contained 10 bases not matched to a gene. Germline CDR1 DFQATT, CDR2 SNEGSKA (reference sequence). CDR3 size: 15 residues. CDR3 region: CSAETGLAGRDTQYF. Written as DNA, the CDR3 is TGCAGTGCCGAGACTGGACTAGCGGGGAGGGATACGCAGTATTTT.

In its sample, this clonotype was seen once. The rearrangement uses TRBV14 and TRBJ1-2, with unresolved D. The germline V gene encodes CDR1 SGHDN and CDR2 FVKESK. CDR3 length: 14 residues. V was cut by 0 bases and J by 8 bases, with 13 bases left in between. The CDR3 sequence is CASSQEPGRWGYTF. The CDR3 DNA follows: TGTGCCAGCAGCCAAGAACCGGGAAGATGGGGCTACACCTTC.

Only a few counts were recorded for this clonotype. This chain uses TRBV4-1 with TRBJ2-5; D tentatively fits TRBD1 or TRBD2 (5 bases each). The end of the DNA fits TRBJ2-7 better, so the J call may be wrong. Germline V lookup: CDR1 MGHRA, CDR2 YSYEKL. This CDR3 comprises 14 residues. The CDR3 DNA reads as TGCGCCGACCGAAAGTCGGGACGGCGGAGCGAGCAGTACTTC. Residues: CADRKSGRRSEQYF.

This clonotype was counted many times. The chain employs TRBV20-1 and TRBJ2-3; 12 nucleotides agree with TRBD2. This CDR3 has 14 residues. Per germline, CDR1 DFQATT and CDR2 SNEGSKA (reference sequence). V lost 3 bases to trimming and J lost 12 bases; unmatched junction nucleotides: 10. CDR3 in amino acids: CSARSLAGGPGQYF. CDR3 DNA sequence: TGCAGTGCTAGGAGTCTAGCGGGAGGGCCAGGTCAGTATTTT.

This clonotype was observed a single time. The chain employs TRBV14 and TRBJ2-7; no firm D call. Germline assignment: CDR1 SGHDN and CDR2 FVKESK. Between the trimmed V and J ends, which lost 2 bases and 5 bases, there was a span of 13 bases. CDR3 length: 14 residues. CDR3 amino acids: CASSQRLTVDEQYF. The CDR3 DNA reads as TGTGCCAGCAGCCAACGTCTAACCGTGGACGAGCAGTACTTC.

CDR3 in DNA: TGTGCCAGCAGCGTAAAGAGGGGCCATGAGCAGTTCTTC. This codes for CASSVKRGHEQFF. The genes are TRBV7-3 and TRBJ2-1; tentatively, D is TRBD1 or TRBD2 (5 bases each). The CDR3 totals 13 residues. Germline loops: CDR1 SGHTA, CDR2 FQGTGA. Trimming left V 5 bases short and J 8 bases short, with 13 bases between.

The chain combines TRBV5-1 with TRBJ1-2; no clear D. The CDR3 runs 18 residues. Germline loops: CDR1 SGHRS, CDR2 YFSETQ. Trimming stripped 4 bases from V and 4 bases from J, with 26 bases between. CDR3 nucleotide sequence: TGCGCCAGCAGCCACGGTAGCAGCCCGGACGAGTGGGCCTATGGCTACACCTTC. Amino acid sequence: CASSHGSSPDEWAYGYTF. Combining the CDR3 with reference TRBV5-1 and TRBJ1-2 gives the whole variable domain KAGVTQTPRYLIKTRGQQVTLSCSPISGHRSVSWYQQTPGQGLQFLFEYFSETQRNKGNFPGRFSGRQFSNSRSEMNVSTLELGDSALYLCASSHGSSPDEWAYGYTFGSGTRLTVV.

This clonotype turned up a few times. This chain joins TRBV6-2 or TRBV6-3 and TRBJ2-7; TRBD1 agrees at 9 bases. Germline assignment: CDR1 MNHEY and CDR2 SVGEGT. With 7 bases clipped from V and 0 bases from J, the junction kept 4 bases outside the gene matches. CDR3 length equals 14 residues. The CDR3 protein is CASKDRGSSYEQYF. The CDR3 region has the DNA TGTGCCAGCAAGGACAGGGGATCCTCCTACGAGCAGTACTTC.

A few counts support this clonotype. The chain links TRBV20-1 to TRBJ2-3, with 8 bases matching TRBD2. Trimming at V came to 2 bases and at J to 3 bases, leaving 4 bases not matched to a gene. The CDR3 contains 14 residues. Germline CDR1 and CDR2: DFQATT and SNEGSKA (reference sequence). CDR3 loop: CSARQSGGTDTQYF. The CDR3 nucleotides are TGCAGTGCTAGACAGTCGGGAGGGACAGATACGCAGTATTTT.

The J gene is TRBJ2-1, the V gene TRBV3-1, with 15 nucleotides matching TRBD2. After removal of 4 bases from V and 4 bases from J, the junction contained 8 bases not matched to a gene. This CDR3 has 18 residues. Germline V lookup: CDR1 LGHDT, CDR2 YNNKEL (reference sequence). The CDR3 sequence: CASSRGTSGGNFYNEQFF. DNA of the CDR3: TGTGCCAGCAGCCGAGGGACTAGCGGGGGGAATTTTTACAATGAGCAGTTCTTC.

J is TRBJ1-2 and V is TRBV12-3 or TRBV12-4, with D possibly being TRBD1 (6 bases). V was cut by 6 bases and J by 7 bases, with 12 bases left in between. The CDR3 spans 12 residues. In nucleotides, the CDR3 is TGTGCCAGCAGCGTTACAGGGAGTGGCTACACCTTC. It specifies CASSVTGSGYTF.

This rearrangement joins TRBV27 to TRBJ2-7, with TRBD2 matching over 8 bases. Looked up from germline, CDR1 is MNHEY and CDR2 is SMNVEV (reference sequence). After removal of 6 bases from V and 0 bases from J, the junction contained 7 bases not matched to a gene. The CDR3 covers 15 residues. The CDR3 DNA is TGTGCCAGCAGGACCGGGACTAGTATCTCCTACGAGCAGTACTTC. Its protein is CASRTGTSISYEQYF.

The chain uses TRBV7-9 and TRBJ1-4, with D possibly being TRBD1 (6 bases). This CDR3 has 16 residues. V was trimmed by 6 bases and J by 1 base, leaving 15 bases between them. Germline CDR1 is SEHNR and CDR2 is FQNEAQ (reference sequence). CDR3 DNA: TGTGCCAGCAGTCGCAGCCTACAGGGAACTAATGAAAAACTGTTTTTT. This codes for CASSRSLQGTNEKLFF.

This clonotype was seen a few times. The chain has TRBV5-1 and TRBJ2-1; 10 bases line up with TRBD2. This CDR3 spans 15 amino acids. The germline V gene has CDR1 SGHRS and CDR2 YFSETQ. J lost 7 bases, V lost 2 bases, and 6 bases had no gene match. The CDR3 DNA reads as TGCGCCAGCAGCTTCCGACTAGCGGGTGATAATGAGCAGTTCTTC. As protein: CASSFRLAGDNEQFF.

The V and J genes are TRBV7-8 and TRBJ1-3, with no clear D. Trimming took off 7 bases at V and 0 bases at J, with 16 bases between the two ends. CDR3 length equals 16 residues. CDR1 and CDR2 from the germline V gene are SGHVS and FQNEAQ. The CDR3 loop reads CASTNPPGISGNTIYF. CDR3 DNA: TGTGCCAGCACCAACCCCCCAGGCATCTCTGGAAACACCATATATTTT.